Listed below are T cell receptor beta chains from one sample, sequenced in a study of beta chain features in type 1 diabetes. Profiled with immunoSEQ multiplex PCR; TCRdb holds only in-frame clones, not every one. In the table there are around 280,000 clones, 15% of which are singletons. Sequencing was done on a sample of naive CD4+ T cells from blood. The receptors here all came from a man aged 18 to 29 with type 1 diabetes. CDR3s include the opening cysteine and the closing phenylalanine or tryptophan. The D gene is left open where the match is weak. Some rows have no size entry. The others give once, few or many, or a class for an expanded clone.

v_gene: TRBV29-1
abundance: NA
j_gene: TRBJ2-7
d_gene: NA
CDR3aa: CSVEVRGVSYEQYF
CDR3nt: TGCAGCGTTGAGGTCAGGGGGGTCTCATACGAGCAGTACTTC

v_gene: TRBV19
abundance: NA
j_gene: TRBJ1-1
d_gene: NA
CDR3aa: CASSMYRRNTEAFF
CDR3nt: TGTGCCAGTAGTATGTACAGAAGGAACACTGAAGCTTTCTTT

v_gene: TRBV6-5
abundance: NA
j_gene: TRBJ2-7
d_gene: TRBD1
CDR3aa: CASTSLTGQGTQYF
CDR3nt: TGTGCCAGCACCTCTTTAACGGGACAGGGAACGCAGTACTTC

v_gene: TRBV5-1
abundance: few
j_gene: TRBJ2-5
d_gene: NA
CDR3aa: CASRNPAETQYF
CDR3nt: TGCGCCAGCAGGAACCCCGCGGAGACCCAGTACTTC

v_gene: TRBV7-9
abundance: NA
j_gene: TRBJ2-6
d_gene: NA
CDR3aa: CASSLERGLGSGANVLTF
CDR3nt: TGTGCCAGCAGCTTGGAGCGAGGGTTGGGTTCTGGGGCCAACGTCCTGACTTTC

v_gene: TRBV11-2
abundance: NA
j_gene: TRBJ2-3
d_gene: NA
CDR3aa: CATGVTNTDTQYF
CDR3nt: TGTGCCACCGGGGTGACAAACACAGATACGCAGTATTTT

v_gene: TRBV6-5
abundance: few
j_gene: TRBJ2-5
d_gene: NA
CDR3aa: CASSYSMAGRGETQYF
CDR3nt: TGTGCCAGCAGTTACTCGATGGCAGGGCGGGGAGAGACCCAGTACTTC

v_gene: TRBV2
abundance: few
j_gene: TRBJ2-5
d_gene: NA
CDR3aa: CASSNGPPYETQYF
CDR3nt: TGTGCCAGCAGCAATGGCCCGCCGTACGAGACCCAGTACTTC

v_gene: TRBV10-3
abundance: NA
j_gene: TRBJ2-3
d_gene: TRBD1
CDR3aa: CAISGTGWSTDTQYF
CDR3nt: TGTGCCATCAGCGGGACAGGGTGGAGCACAGATACGCAGTATTTT

v_gene: TRBV19
abundance: NA
j_gene: TRBJ1-1
d_gene: NA
CDR3aa: CASSLQARKAFF
CDR3nt: TGTGCCAGTAGTCTACAGGCAAGGAAAGCTTTCTTT

v_gene: TRBV7-9
abundance: few
j_gene: TRBJ1-6
d_gene: NA
CDR3aa: CASSLSGSPLHF
CDR3nt: TGTGCCAGCAGCTTATCTGGCTCACCCCTCCACTTT

v_gene: TRBV6-1
abundance: few
j_gene: TRBJ2-7
d_gene: TRBD2
CDR3aa: CASSRLAGGSYEQYF
CDR3nt: TGTGCCAGCAGCCGACTAGCGGGGGGTTCCTACGAGCAGTACTTC

v_gene: TRBV13
abundance: NA
j_gene: TRBJ1-2
d_gene: TRBD1
CDR3aa: CASSLDRGYNYGYTF
CDR3nt: TGTGCCAGCAGCTTAGACAGGGGGTATAACTATGGCTACACCTTC

v_gene: TRBV4-2
abundance: few
j_gene: TRBJ2-5
d_gene: TRBD2
CDR3aa: CASSQLGLDQETQYF
CDR3nt: TGTGCCAGCAGCCAGCTAGGACTAGACCAAGAGACCCAGTACTTC

v_gene: TRBV4-3
abundance: few
j_gene: TRBJ2-6
d_gene: NA
CDR3aa: CASSQPQGTGANVLTF
CDR3nt: TGCGCCAGCAGCCAACCTCAGGGGACTGGGGCCAACGTCCTGACTTTC

v_gene: TRBV7-2
abundance: NA
j_gene: TRBJ2-3
d_gene: NA
CDR3aa: CASSLVFTGDTQYF
CDR3nt: TGTGCCAGCAGCTTAGTCTTTACCGGGGATACGCAGTATTTT

v_gene: TRBV28
abundance: few
j_gene: TRBJ2-3
d_gene: NA
CDR3aa: CASSPTRSGTDTQYF
CDR3nt: TGTGCCAGCAGCCCTACGAGGAGCGGCACAGATACGCAGTATTTT

v_gene: TRBV28
abundance: few
j_gene: TRBJ2-7
d_gene: TRBD1
CDR3aa: CASSLSGTGGSYEQYF
CDR3nt: TGTGCCAGCAGTTTATCCGGGACAGGGGGCTCCTACGAGCAGTACTTC

v_gene: TRBV5-1
abundance: NA
j_gene: TRBJ2-5
d_gene: TRBD2
CDR3aa: CASSLTGTSGTQETQYF
CDR3nt: TGCGCCAGCAGCTTGACCGGGACTAGCGGTACTCAAGAGACCCAGTACTTC